This TCR beta chain came from a study of human T cells and chemical hapten exposure. The CDR3 is 17 amino acids. V trimming: 6 bases; J trimming: 1 base; junction bases outside the gene matches: 11. The germline gives CDR1 MDHEN, CDR2 SYDVKM. The time point is: pre-sensitization, week 0. Treatment specified: therapeutic diphenylcyclopropenone sensitization with weekly scalp DPC. One entry per CDR3 protein, called by TCRdb with MiXCR from the RACE reads. The repertoire includes a few hundred thousand distinct CDR3 sequences, 8.6% of them detected once, and over 2% sits in the top ten. The source of this sequence is a woman between 40 and 50 years old with alopecia areata. Some clones in this sample may be carry-over from other donors' samples. Sequenced here: whole blood, sampled in connection with sensitization to the hapten diphenylcyclopropenone (DPC). This chain connects TRBV28 to TRBJ2-7, with TRBD1 matching over 11 bases. This CDR3 reads CASRTRDRGIFSYEQYF. The CDR3 bases are TGTGCCAGCAGGACCCGGGACAGGGGGATATTTTCCTACGAGCAGTACTTC.